The 8 T cell receptor beta chains in this list originate from one sample, sequenced in a study of cytomegalovirus exposure and HLA in healthy donors. PCR used 60 Vbeta primers and 13 Jbeta primers. Here immunoSEQ multiplex PCR was the method, and the copy in TCRdb shows in-frame clones only, minus some. Among some 130,000 clones, roughly 80% were seen once, and the ten largest hold around 2%. Sequences were obtained from PBMCs. These TCRs come from a man aged 25-45 years in good health and CMV-seronegative.

The rearrangement uses TRBV6-5 and TRBJ2-7, with 10 nucleotides matching TRBD1. In germline, CDR1 is MNHEY, CDR2 SVGAGI. The V gene end was trimmed by 3 bases and the J gene end by 9 bases; junction bases not matched to a gene: 8. The CDR3 runs to 14 residues. The CDR3 region is CASSYGQGDGGQYF. The CDR3 DNA sequence: TGTGCCAGCAGTTATGGACAGGGGGACGGGGGGCAGTACTTC.

The chain has TRBV11-3 and TRBJ2-3, with 12 bases aligning to TRBD2. J was trimmed by 2 bases and V by 1 base; bases with no gene match: 4. The CDR3 is made up of 17 amino acids. From germline, CDR1 is SGHNT and CDR2 YENEEA. DNA of the CDR3: TGTGCCAGCAGCTTAGCTCTAGCGGGAGGGACCACAGATACGCAGTATTTT. Translated, it gives CASSLALAGGTTDTQYF.

The chain has TRBV19 and TRBJ2-7; the D is unclear. Germline V gene data show CDR1 as LNHDA and CDR2 as SQIVND (reference sequence). V was trimmed by 5 bases and J by 0 bases, leaving 20 bases between them. There are 17 residues in the CDR3. CDR3 DNA sequence: TGTGCCAGTAGTCAGGCCTCTGGCAGTTTTAGCTCCTACGAGCAGTACTTC. Protein: CASSQASGSFSSYEQYF.

This chain uses TRBV2 with TRBJ1-1; no reliable D call. The length of the CDR3 is 15 residues. Germline CDR1 SNHLY, CDR2 FYNNEI. Trimming stripped 6 bases from V and 0 bases from J, with 14 bases between. The CDR3 DNA sequence: TGTGCCAGCAGCCTCAACTCAATGATGAACACTGAAGCTTTCTTT. It is translated as CASSLNSMMNTEAFF.

The J gene is TRBJ2-5, the V gene TRBV9; the D gene is possibly TRBD2 (7 bases). Trimming took off 0 bases at V and 5 bases at J, with 14 bases between the two ends. This CDR3 has 15 amino acids. The germline gives CDR1 SGDLS, CDR2 YYNGEE. CDR3 in DNA: TGTGCCAGCAGCGTAGGAGCAGGGGAGGGCGAGACCCAGTACTTC. Translating it yields CASSVGAGEGETQYF.

The chain recombines TRBV2 with TRBJ2-7; D may be TRBD2 (5 bases). Trimming took off 8 bases at V and 1 base at J, with 6 bases between the two ends. The germline V gene has CDR1 SNHLY and CDR2 FYNNEI. The CDR3 covers 11 residues. The CDR3 is CASRDSYEQYF. In DNA form, the CDR3 reads TGTGCCAGCCGGGATTCCTACGAGCAGTACTTC.

V usage is TRBV5-4 and J usage is TRBJ2-1; perhaps TRBD1 as D (6 bases). The CDR3 contains 15 residues. Per germline, CDR1 SGHNT and CDR2 YYREEE (reference sequence). V lost 1 base and J lost 7, with 15 bases in between. The CDR3 DNA reads as TGTGCCAGCAGCTTGTCGGATAGCAGGGGTAATGAGCAGTTCTTC. As protein: CASSLSDSRGNEQFF.

The CDR3 coding sequence is TGTGCCAGTAGTGCCCGACAGGGTTACGAGTACTTC. This gives the protein CASSARQGYEYF. The gene calls are TRBV19 and TRBJ2-4; 7 nucleotides agree with TRBD1. The CDR3 consists of 12 residues. Germline V gives CDR1 LNHDA, CDR2 SQIVND (reference sequence). V lost 5 bases to trimming and J lost 14 bases; unmatched junction nucleotides: 9. Full variable domain (missing parts from reference TRBV19 and TRBJ2-4): DGGITQSPKYLFRKEGQNVTLSCEQNLNHDAMYWYRQDPGQGLRLIYYSQIVNDFQKGDIAEGYSVSREKKESFPLTVTSAQKNPTAFYLCASSARQGYEYFGAGTRLSVL.